This T cell receptor (beta chain) was captured in a study of T-cell memory formation after mild COVID-19. Turning to the study itself: The two donors had largely donor-specific TCR clusters.

MiXCR was run by TCRdb on the 5' RACE reads, yielding one entry per CDR3 protein. The data hold more than 200,000 distinct CDR3 sequences, with roughly 15% observed a single time. This clonotype occurred a few times. Sequencing was done on a sample of PBMCs or a T cell subset sorted from them (not recorded which). The receptor was derived from a man between 18 and 35 years old who had mild COVID-19 (a few samples of this study predate the infection). Cell type and time point are not known.

The CDR3, as DNA: TGTGCCAGCAGCTTGCCGGGACTAGCTACCGGGGAGCTGTTTTTT. As protein: CASSLPGLATGELFF. This sequence joins TRBV5-6 and TRBJ2-2; 9 bases are a match to TRBD2. Unmatched junction bases numbered 3, after V lost 1 base and J lost 5 bases. The CDR3 totals 15 residues. The germline V gene encodes CDR1 SGHDT and CDR2 YYEEEE.